The 10 T cell receptor beta chains presented below share a single source sample, sequenced in a study of response to subunit inactivated influenza vaccine. TCRdb used MiXCR to reprocess the RT-PCR reads, holding one entry per CDR3 protein. The sample holds approximately 500,000 distinct CDR3 sequences, 10% to 15% seen once. The sequenced sample was PBMCs from blood, obtained about 6 weeks after vaccination. All receptors derive from a man aged 45-65 years who received an inactivated influenza vaccine.

With regard to this clonotype: A much larger clone sits a single nucleotide away, making a read error possible. The chain employs TRBV7-1 and TRBJ2-7; weak D call: TRBD2 (5 bases). TRBV7-1 is treated as an ORF (open reading frame) with a function not yet certain. Trimming shortened V by 3 bases and J by 2 bases, and 11 bases separated the two germline ends. CDR3 length: 14 amino acids. CDR3 residues: CASSSGISAYEQYF. The CDR3 DNA reads as TGTGCCAGCAGCTCCGGGATTAGTGCCTACGAGCAGTACTTC.

This clonotype was counted at least ten times. The chain employs TRBV5-1 and TRBJ2-7; possible D gene TRBD1, 6 bases. Between the trimmed V and J ends, which lost 3 bases and 6 bases, there was a span of 13 bases. The CDR3 is 13 residues long. CDR1 and CDR2 (germline): SGHRS, YFSETQ. CDR3 protein: CASSSKQGTEQYF. The CDR3 DNA reads as TGCGCCAGCAGCTCGAAACAGGGAACCGAGCAGTACTTC.

The J gene is TRBJ1-1, the V gene TRBV5-1, with 10 bases lining up with TRBD1. The CDR3 has 15 amino acids. V shed 4 bases and J 3 bases; nucleotides not matched to a gene: 6. Germline V gives CDR1 SGHRS, CDR2 YFSETQ. The CDR3 bases are TGCGCCAGCAGCCGTCGACAGGGGGCTGACACTGAAGCTTTCTTT. The encoded protein is CASSRRQGADTEAFF.

V is TRBV4-1 and J is TRBJ1-6; unclear D gene. Germline V CDR1 and CDR2: MGHRA, YSYEKL. V was cut by 2 bases and J by 7 bases, with 15 bases left in between. The CDR3 has 16 residues. CDR3 coding DNA: TGCGCCAGCAGCCAACCTATTAAGGGTGCGAATTCACCCCTCCACTTT. Translating it yields CASSQPIKGANSPLHF.

This clonotype was picked up many times. CDR3 protein: CASSQVGVTF. For the CDR3, the DNA is TGTGCCAGCAGCCAAGTTGGGGTCACCTTC. The chain recombines TRBV3-1 with TRBJ1-2; D gene unclear. Between the trimmed V and J ends, which lost 1 base and 13 bases, there was a span of 7 bases. Germline V CDR1 and CDR2: LGHDT, YNNKEL (reference sequence). This CDR3 contains 10 residues.

This clonotype was recorded a few times. The chain links TRBV5-5 to TRBJ1-5; tentatively, D is TRBD1 (5 bases). This CDR3 is 15 amino acids long. CDR1 and CDR2 from the germline V gene are SGHKS and YYEKEE (reference sequence). Trimming stripped 5 bases from V and 4 bases from J, with 16 bases between. CDR3 region: CASRPGTSTNQPQHF. The DNA of the CDR3 is TGTGCCAGCAGACCGGGGACGTCAACTAATCAGCCCCAGCATTTT. Together with reference TRBV5-5 and TRBJ1-5, the CDR3 gives the full variable domain: DAGVTQSPTHLIKTRGQQVTLRCSPISGHKSVSWYQQVLGQGPQFIFQYYEKEERGRGNFPDRFSARQFPNYSSELNVNALLLGDSALYLCASRPGTSTNQPQHFGDGTRLSIL.

This clonotype was found many times. The chain combines TRBV28 with TRBJ2-7; D gene unclear. The V end lost 4 bases, the J end lost 2 bases, and 9 bases lay between the germline ends. Germline V gives CDR1 MDHEN, CDR2 SYDVKM. The CDR3 runs to 13 residues. CDR3 nucleotide sequence: TGTGCCAGCAGTTATCACAGAGCCTACGAGCAGTACTTC. Residues: CASSYHRAYEQYF.

This clonotype was observed a few times. The chain combines TRBV7-2 with TRBJ1-5, with D hard to call. Germline values: CDR1 SGHTA, CDR2 FQGNSA. The CDR3 length is 13 residues. Trimming stripped 0 bases from V and 7 bases from J, with 7 bases between. CDR3 sequence reads: CASSLAWTQPQHF. The CDR3 DNA sequence: TGTGCCAGCAGCTTAGCTTGGACCCAGCCCCAGCATTTT.

This rearrangement joins TRBV7-2 to TRBJ2-7, with D possibly TRBD2 on 6 matching bases. CDR3 length: 16 residues. V was pared by 2 bases and J by 7 bases, with 21 bases between. Germline V gene data show CDR1 as SGHTA and CDR2 as FQGNSA. The CDR3 DNA is TGTGCCAGCAGCTTAAACGGGGTGGCAGGGAGGAGAGAGCAGTACTTC. It is translated as CASSLNGVAGRREQYF.

The CDR3 DNA follows: TGCGCCAGCAGCCCGGAGGCGGGATTGCACACTGAAGCTTTCTTT. Its translation is CASSPEAGLHTEAFF. V is TRBV5-1 and J is TRBJ1-1; D unclear. CDR1 is SGHRS, CDR2 YFSETQ, per germline. V was trimmed by 4 bases and J by 3 bases, leaving 16 bases between them. The CDR3 sequence is 15 residues long.